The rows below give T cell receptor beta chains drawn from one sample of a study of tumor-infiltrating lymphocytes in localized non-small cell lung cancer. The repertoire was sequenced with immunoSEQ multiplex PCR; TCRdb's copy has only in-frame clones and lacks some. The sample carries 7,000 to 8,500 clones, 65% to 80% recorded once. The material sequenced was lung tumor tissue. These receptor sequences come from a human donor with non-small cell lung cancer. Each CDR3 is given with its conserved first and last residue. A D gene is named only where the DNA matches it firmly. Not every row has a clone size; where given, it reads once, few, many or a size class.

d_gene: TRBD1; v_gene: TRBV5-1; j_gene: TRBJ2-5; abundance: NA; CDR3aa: CASRGTGVRETQYF; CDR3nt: TGCGCCAGCAGAGGGACAGGGGTTCGAGAGACCCAGTACTTC
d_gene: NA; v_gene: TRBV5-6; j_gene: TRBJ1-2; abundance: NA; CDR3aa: CASSLVSEGYGYTF; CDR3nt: TGTGCCAGCAGCTTGGTTTCTGAGGGCTATGGCTACACCTTC
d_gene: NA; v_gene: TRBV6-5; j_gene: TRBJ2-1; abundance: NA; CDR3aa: CASNPGGSSYNEQFF; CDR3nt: TGTGCCAGCAACCCAGGGGGGAGCTCCTACAATGAGCAGTTCTTC
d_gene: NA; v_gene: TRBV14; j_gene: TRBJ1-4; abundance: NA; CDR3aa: CASSQDVEKLFF; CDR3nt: TGTGCCAGCAGCCAGGACGTGGAAAAACTGTTTTTT
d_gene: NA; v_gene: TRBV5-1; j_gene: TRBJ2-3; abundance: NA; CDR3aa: CASSSPRGGTDTQYF; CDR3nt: TGCGCCAGCAGCTCGCCCAGGGGAGGCACAGATACGCAGTATTTT
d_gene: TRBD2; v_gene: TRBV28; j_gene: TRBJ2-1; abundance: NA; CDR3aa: CASSLRLAGKRSSYNEQFF; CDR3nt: TGTGCCAGCAGTTTGAGACTAGCGGGGAAGCGTTCCTCCTACAATGAGCAGTTCTTC
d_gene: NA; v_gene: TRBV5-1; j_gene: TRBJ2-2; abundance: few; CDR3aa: CASSLVAVGNTGELFF; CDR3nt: TGCGCCAGCAGCTTGGTCGCCGTCGGAAACACCGGGGAGCTGTTTTTT
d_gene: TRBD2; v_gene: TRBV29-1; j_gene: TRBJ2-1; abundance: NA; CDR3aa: CSGRREGSYNEQFF; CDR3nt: TGCAGCGGGCGGCGGGAGGGCTCCTACAATGAGCAGTTCTTC
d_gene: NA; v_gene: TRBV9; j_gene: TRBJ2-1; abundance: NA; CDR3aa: CASSGGRGDNEQFF; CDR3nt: TGTGCCAGCAGCGGGGGCAGGGGGGACAATGAGCAGTTCTTC
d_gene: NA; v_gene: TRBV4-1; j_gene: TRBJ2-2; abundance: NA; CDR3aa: CASSQDGLSNTGELFF; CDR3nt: TGCGCCAGCAGCCAAGATGGACTTTCGAACACCGGGGAGCTGTTTTTT
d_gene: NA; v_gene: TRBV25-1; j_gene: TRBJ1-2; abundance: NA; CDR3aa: CASPDRSNYGYTF; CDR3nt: TGTGCCAGCCCGGACAGAAGTAACTATGGCTACACCTTC
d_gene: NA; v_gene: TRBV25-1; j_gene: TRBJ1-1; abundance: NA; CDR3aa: CASSGRRGGTEAFF; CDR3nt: TGTGCCAGCAGTGGTCGGAGGGGTGGCACTGAAGCTTTCTTT
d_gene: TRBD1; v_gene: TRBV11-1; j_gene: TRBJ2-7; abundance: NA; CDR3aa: CASSSDDRGLYEQYF; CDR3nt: TGTGCCAGCAGCTCAGACGACAGGGGGTTGTACGAGCAGTACTTC
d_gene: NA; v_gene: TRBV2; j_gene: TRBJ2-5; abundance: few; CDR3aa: CASTTSGETQYF; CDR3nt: TGTGCCAGCACGACGTCCGGGGAGACCCAGTACTTC
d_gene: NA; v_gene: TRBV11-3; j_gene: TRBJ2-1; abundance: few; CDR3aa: CASSLPGLLNEQFF; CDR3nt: TGTGCCAGCAGCCTTCCGGGACTTCTCAATGAGCAGTTCTTC
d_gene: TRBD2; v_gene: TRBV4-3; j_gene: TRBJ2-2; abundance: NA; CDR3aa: CASSQDGAGGSTGELFF; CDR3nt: TGCGCCAGCAGCCAAGACGGGGCGGGAGGGAGCACCGGGGAGCTGTTTTTT
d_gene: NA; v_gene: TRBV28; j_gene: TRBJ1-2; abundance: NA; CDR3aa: CASSFPGAGDNGYTF; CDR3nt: TGTGCCAGCAGTTTCCCGGGGGCAGGGGATAATGGCTACACCTTC
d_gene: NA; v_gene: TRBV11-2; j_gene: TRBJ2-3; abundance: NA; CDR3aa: CASSLGATGDTQYF; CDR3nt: TGTGCCAGCAGCTTGGGAGCGACGGGGGATACGCAGTATTTT
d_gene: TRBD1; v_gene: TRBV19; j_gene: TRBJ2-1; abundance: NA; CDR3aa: CASRDRLIGEQFF; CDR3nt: TGTGCCAGTAGGGACAGGTTGATAGGTGAGCAGTTCTTC
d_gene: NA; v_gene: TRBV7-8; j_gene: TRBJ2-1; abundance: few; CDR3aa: CASSLARVGGTEQFF; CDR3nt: TGTGCCAGCAGCCTAGCCCGGGTTGGTGGGACTGAGCAGTTCTTC
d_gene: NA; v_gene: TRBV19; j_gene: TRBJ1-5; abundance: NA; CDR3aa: CASSTSPQDPMAQHF; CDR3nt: TGTGCCAGTAGTACCTCCCCGCAGGACCCTATGGCCCAGCATTTT
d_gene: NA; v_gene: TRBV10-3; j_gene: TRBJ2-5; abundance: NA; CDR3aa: CAISRTDQETQYF; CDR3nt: TGTGCCATCAGTAGGACAGACCAAGAGACCCAGTACTTC
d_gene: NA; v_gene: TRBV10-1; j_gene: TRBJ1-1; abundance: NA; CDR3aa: CASSECRVCSMNTEAFF; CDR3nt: TGCGCCAGCAGTGAGTGCAGGGTCTGTTCCATGAACACTGAAGCTTTCTTT
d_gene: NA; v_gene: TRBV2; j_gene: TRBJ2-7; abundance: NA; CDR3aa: CASSERRSSLGSYEQYF; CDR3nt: TGTGCCAGCAGTGAACGTCGATCCTCTCTAGGAAGCTACGAGCAGTACTTC